This entry lists 27 T cell receptor beta chains sequenced from one sample in a study of post-analysis software for immune sequencing data (dated by TCRdb to between 2014 and 2017). What the study reported, not specific to this receptor: Patients showed significantly higher frequencies than controls for a handful of TRBV segments, among them TRBV5-6, TRBV5-1 and TRBV20-1.

Library construction relied on PCR. The run used an Illumina HiSeq 2500. Unique molecular identifiers were incorporated into TCR beta cDNA libraries to reduce PCR and sequencing biases. The raw public reads went through TCRdb reprocessing: fastp at Q25, MiXCR clone calling, in-frame beta chains kept. Rows with a matching CDR3 protein are joined into one entry that keeps the most common DNA and genes. The sample profile shows 750,000 to 950,000 distinct CDR3 sequences; approximately 53% of them were found once. Approximately 4.3% of the sample rests with the top ten. For these receptors, no antigen is known. The sample taken for sequencing was blood. Source of these receptors: a girl aged 10 to 17 with multiple sclerosis.

CDR3 DNA sequence: TGTGCTAGTGGTTTGGTAAGGTCGACCCTACGCACAGATACGCAGTATTTT. It is translated as CASGLVRSTLRTDTQYF. V and J are TRBV12-5 and TRBJ2-3; no firm D call. The CDR3 length is 17 residues. CDR1 and CDR2 (germline): LGHNT, FRNRAP. V was trimmed by 0 bases and J by 1 base, leaving 14 bases between them.

The V and J genes are TRBV7-6 and TRBJ1-2; tentative D call: TRBD1 (6 bases). The CDR3 has 15 residues. V was trimmed by 3 bases and J by 2 bases, leaving 13 bases between them. Germline V gene lookup returns CDR1 SGHVS and CDR2 FNYEAQ. The DNA for the CDR3 is TGTGCCAGCAGCTTTGGGGGCACAGACAACTATGGCTACACCTTC. Translating it yields CASSFGGTDNYGYTF. Looking up the rest from reference TRBV7-6 and TRBJ1-2 gives the full variable domain: GAGVSQSPRYKVTKRGQDVALRCDPISGHVSLYWYRQALGQGPEFLTYFNYEAQQDKSGLPNDRFSAERPEGSISTLTIQRTEQRDSAMYRCASSFGGTDNYGYTFGSGTRLTVV.

This rearrangement joins TRBV18 to TRBJ2-7; TRBD2 is a possible D gene (5 bases). The CDR3 length is 15 residues. The V gene lost 3 bases and the J gene lost 1 base, with 13 bases spanning the gap. CDR1 KGHSH and CDR2 LQKENI come from the germline V gene. CDR3 residues: CASSPGLTGSYEQYF. CDR3 nucleotides: TGTGCCAGCTCACCCGGACTCACCGGGTCCTACGAGCAGTACTTC.

This clonotype was counted only a few times. V and J are TRBV5-1 and TRBJ1-2; D ambiguous. Deletions cut 5 bases from V and 4 bases from J, with 12 bases between. The CDR3 length is 13 residues. Germline V lookup: CDR1 SGHRS, CDR2 YFSETQ. CDR3 sequence: CASSERKPYGYTF. The CDR3 region has the DNA TGCGCCAGCAGTGAGAGAAAGCCCTATGGCTACACCTTC.

This clonotype was detected once. The chain combines TRBV29-1 with TRBJ2-1; D is possibly TRBD1 (5 bases). The CDR3 extends over 12 amino acids. CDR1 SQVTM and CDR2 ANQGSEA come from the germline V gene. Trimming pared 1 base from V and 9 bases from J, leaving 10 bases between. This CDR3 is CSVEGIQGEQFF. As DNA, the CDR3 is TGCAGCGTTGAAGGCATCCAGGGTGAGCAGTTCTTC.

The V and J genes are TRBV2 and TRBJ1-5, with TRBD1 identical over 7 bases. Germline-derived CDR1 and CDR2 are SNHLY and FYNNEI. With 5 bases clipped from V and 5 bases from J, the junction kept 9 bases outside the gene matches. The CDR3 is made up of 15 amino acids. CDR3 sequence reads: CASSLGQVGYQPQHF. Written as DNA, the CDR3 is TGTGCCAGCAGTCTAGGACAGGTGGGATATCAGCCCCAGCATTTT.

The V call is TRBV7-6, the J call TRBJ2-7; D unclear. This CDR3 contains 13 residues. Germline V CDR1 and CDR2: SGHVS, FNYEAQ. V shed 2 bases and J shed 3 bases, with 8 bases lying between them. The CDR3 region is CASSLTDYYEQYF. As DNA, the CDR3 is TGTGCCAGCAGCTTAACGGATTACTACGAGCAGTACTTC.

The chain has TRBV6-1 and TRBJ1-2; D unclear. The germline CDR1 and CDR2 sequences are MNHNS and SASEGT. V dropped 1 base and J dropped 4 bases, with 13 bases sitting between them. The CDR3 spans 15 residues. CDR3 bases: TGTGCCAGCAGTGAAGTAATCGTAGGAGCCTATGGCTACACCTTC. Its protein product is CASSEVIVGAYGYTF.

This clonotype has more than one count but fewer than ten. The genes are TRBV9 and TRBJ2-5; 12 bases match TRBD1. V trimming: 9 bases; J trimming: 4 bases; junction bases outside the gene matches: 10. Germline-derived CDR1 and CDR2 are SGDLS and YYNGEE. The CDR3 is 15 residues long. Here the CDR3 DNA reads TGTGCCACGACGCCGGGACAGGGGGCGGGAGAGACCCAGTACTTC. It encodes CATTPGQGAGETQYF.

The rearrangement joins TRBV7-8 to TRBJ2-1; 7 bases fit TRBD2. This CDR3 has 18 residues. The trim removed 5 bases at V and 7 bases at J, leaving 20 bases unmatched. The germline CDR1 and CDR2 sequences are SGHVS and FQNEAQ. Here the CDR3 reads CASSPPGSGGTFLNEQFF. The CDR3, as DNA: TGTGCCAGCAGCCCTCCGGGGTCCGGGGGGACCTTTCTAAATGAGCAGTTCTTC.

Here the CDR3 reads CAFLAGNYGYTF. The CDR3 bases are TGTGCCTTTTTGGCCGGGAACTATGGCTACACCTTC. The chain recombines TRBV30 with TRBJ1-2; D is ambiguous. The V gene lost 7 bases and the J gene lost 2 bases, with 11 bases spanning the gap. CDR3 size: 12 residues. Germline V gene sequence: CDR1 GTSNPN, CDR2 SVGIG (reference sequence).

This clonotype was seen once. This chain joins TRBV20-1 and TRBJ1-4; no definite D call. The V and J ends lost 0 bases and 5 bases respectively, with 7 bases between them. Germline CDR1 DFQATT, CDR2 SNEGSKA (reference sequence). CDR3 length equals 13 residues. In DNA form, the CDR3 reads TGCAGTGCTAGAGATTCCCCAAATGAAAAACTGTTTTTT. It is translated as CSARDSPNEKLFF.

The sample holds one count of this clonotype. CDR3 nucleotide sequence: TGTGCCAGCAGCCCCCGTATCGTTGGAACGCAGTATTTT. Its translation: CASSPRIVGTQYF. The rearrangement uses TRBV14 and TRBJ2-3; no firm D call. The CDR3 spans 13 residues. The germline CDR1 and CDR2 sequences are SGHDN and FVKESK. V was trimmed by 4 bases and J by 9 bases, leaving 14 bases between them.

The rearrangement uses TRBV20-1 and TRBJ2-3; maybe TRBD2 (5 bases). The CDR3 is 15 amino acids. In germline, CDR1 is DFQATT, CDR2 SNEGSKA (reference sequence). The V end lost 5 bases, the J end lost 0 bases, and 15 bases lay between the germline ends. The chain's CDR3 is CSASAWGESTDTQYF. The DNA of the CDR3 is TGCAGTGCTTCAGCATGGGGAGAAAGCACAGATACGCAGTATTTT.

The V call is TRBV7-3, the J call TRBJ2-1; D perhaps matches TRBD1 (6 bases). Trimming removed 2 bases at V and 8 bases at J, with 22 bases between. Germline V gene lookup returns CDR1 SGHTA and CDR2 FQGTGA. The CDR3 runs to 17 residues. The CDR3, as DNA: TGTGCCAGCAGCTTAGCCCCCGGGACATACTCAGAGCATGAGCAGTTCTTC. This translates into CASSLAPGTYSEHEQFF.

This clonotype was observed a few times. This chain joins TRBV20-1 and TRBJ2-7, with TRBD2 identical over 10 bases. Trimming cost V 0 bases and J 10 bases; bases outside gene matches: 27. The germline V gene has CDR1 DFQATT and CDR2 SNEGSKA (reference sequence). This CDR3 has 20 amino acids. The CDR3 is CSARDAERGSGGPRRETQYF. The CDR3 DNA reads TGCAGTGCTAGAGATGCCGAAAGGGGTAGCGGGGGGCCTAGAAGAGAAACCCAGTACTTC.

The chain joins TRBV11-3 to TRBJ2-5; perhaps TRBD2 as D (5 bases). CDR3 size: 13 residues. Germline assignment: CDR1 SGHNT and CDR2 YENEEA. V was shortened by 5 bases and J by 5 bases, with 12 bases between the two germline ends. The CDR3: CASSQIGSETQYF. CDR3 DNA sequence: TGTGCCAGCAGCCAGATAGGGAGCGAGACCCAGTACTTC. The complete variable domain, with remaining parts taken from reference TRBV11-3 and TRBJ2-5, reads EAGVVQSPRYKIIEKKQPVAFWCNPISGHNTLYWYLQNLGQGPELLIRYENEEAVDDSQLPKDRFSAERLKGVDSTLKIQPAELGDSAVYLCASSQIGSETQYFGPGTRLLVL.

This clonotype has more than one count but fewer than ten. This chain links TRBV20-1 with TRBJ1-4, with D perhaps matching TRBD1 (5 bases). The CDR3 contains 13 residues. Deletions cut 2 bases from V and 4 bases from J, with 8 bases between. In germline, CDR1 is DFQATT, CDR2 SNEGSKA (reference sequence). The CDR3 bases are TGCAGTGCTAGAACAGGCCTTAATGAAAAACTGTTTTTT. Protein: CSARTGLNEKLFF.

The J gene is TRBJ2-7, the V gene TRBV12-3 or TRBV12-4, with 7 bases identical to TRBD2. This CDR3 contains 14 residues. Trimming cost V 6 bases and J 0 bases; bases outside gene matches: 5. The CDR3 sequence: CASRGREASYEQYF. CDR3 in DNA: TGTGCCAGCAGGGGACGGGAGGCCTCCTACGAGCAGTACTTC.

The chain recombines TRBV20-1 with TRBJ2-3; D unresolved. Deletions cut 3 bases from V and 4 bases from J, with 8 bases between. Germline CDR1 DFQATT, CDR2 SNEGSKA (reference sequence). The CDR3 loop spans 12 amino acids. The CDR3 region is CSASGSADTQYF. As DNA, the CDR3 is TGCAGTGCTAGCGGGTCCGCAGATACGCAGTATTTT.

This chain connects TRBV18 to TRBJ2-5; TRBD1 agrees at 9 bases. The DNA end favors TRBJ2-7, so the J call may be wrong. The CDR3 has 14 amino acids. The germline gives CDR1 KGHSH, CDR2 LQKENI. The CDR3 reads CASSPSGTGSEQYF. The CDR3 nucleotides read TGTGCCAGCTCACCTTCTGGGACAGGGAGCGAGCAGTACTTC.

This clonotype was seen a handful of times. This chain uses TRBV6-4 with TRBJ2-3; 9 nucleotides align to TRBD2. Germline V gene data show CDR1 as MRHNA and CDR2 as SNTAGT. The CDR3 sequence is 14 residues long. The J segment lost 4 bases and the V segment lost 3 bases, leaving 2 bases of the junction unmatched. The CDR3 spells CASSETSGADTQYF. CDR3 nucleotide sequence: TGTGCCAGCAGTGAGACTAGCGGCGCAGATACGCAGTATTTT.

The J gene is TRBJ2-5, the V gene TRBV20-1; 14 nucleotides agree with TRBD2. TRBJ2-7 explains the end of the DNA better; the J call may be wrong. This CDR3 region has 19 residues. Germline CDR1 and CDR2: DFQATT and SNEGSKA (reference sequence). The CDR3 sequence: CSARATNPGLAGVGYEQYF. Written as DNA, the CDR3 is TGCAGTGCTAGAGCCACAAATCCGGGACTAGCGGGAGTAGGATACGAGCAGTACTTC.

The J gene is TRBJ1-1, the V gene TRBV27, with D uncertain. Germline V gene sequence: CDR1 MNHEY, CDR2 SMNVEV (reference sequence). V lost 5 bases to trimming and J lost 3 bases, with 19 bases between them. CDR3 length: 16 amino acids. The CDR3 coding sequence is TGTGCCAGCAGTCCCTGGGCCTCCGAGGCGGACACTGAAGCTTTCTTT. Protein: CASSPWASEADTEAFF.

Only a few counts were recorded for this clonotype. The chain couples TRBV20-1 to TRBJ2-3; no clear D. The germline gives CDR1 DFQATT, CDR2 SNEGSKA (reference sequence). There are 13 residues in the CDR3. The ends were cut back, 0 bases at V and 6 bases at J, with 10 bases in the middle. The DNA for the CDR3 is TGCAGTGCTAGAGAACAGTTTTACGATACGCAGTATTTT. Its protein product is CSAREQFYDTQYF.

The chain has TRBV7-9 and TRBJ2-1; TRBD2 matches 9 bases. Germline V gene lookup returns CDR1 SEHNR and CDR2 FQNEAQ (reference sequence). V was pared by 5 bases and J by 0 bases, with 8 bases of the junction left unmatched. The CDR3 covers 17 residues. CDR3 bases: TGTGCCAGCAGCCCGACTAGCGGAGGGGCCTCCTACAATGAGCAGTTCTTC. Its translation: CASSPTSGGASYNEQFF.

This chain uses TRBV2 with TRBJ1-4; TRBD1 might be the D (5 bases). Trimming cost V 6 bases and J 4 bases, with 15 bases left between them. Germline V lookup: CDR1 SNHLY, CDR2 FYNNEI. This CDR3 spans 15 amino acids. CDR3 in DNA: TGTGCCAGCAGACCCGACCGGGGCCTTAATGAAAAACTGTTTTTT. It yields the protein CASRPDRGLNEKLFF. The whole variable domain, remainder taken from reference TRBV2 and TRBJ1-4, is EPEVTQTPSHQVTQMGQEVILRCVPISNHLYFYWYRQILGQKVEFLVSFYNNEISEKSEIFDDQFSVERPDGSNFTLKIRSTKLEDSAMYFCASRPDRGLNEKLFFGSGTQLSVL.